This TCR beta chain derives from a study of CD8+CD57+ T cells in acquired aplastic anemia. The wider study: An average of roughly 3 ug of DNA was obtained from sorted CD4+ and CD8+ cells.

Per germline, CDR1 SGHVS and CDR2 FQNEAQ. The CDR3 is 14 residues long. The V end lost 3 bases, the J end lost 3 bases, and 11 bases lay between the germline ends. This clonotype appeared many times. CDR3 and TCR beta VDJ profiling relied on genomic DNA as the template. TCRdb passed the reads through MiXCR, listing each CDR3 protein once. There are 50,000 to 65,000 distinct CDR3 sequences in the sample; around 55% occur only once, and roughly 2.5% lies in the top ten. This receptor was obtained from a human donor in good health, serving as a control. The sample consisted of sorted CD4+, CD8+, or CD8+CD57+ T cells (not recorded which) from PBMCs. The gene calls are TRBV7-8 and TRBJ1-1; D might be TRBD1 (6 bases). CDR3: CASSFQGRDTEAFF. The CDR3 DNA reads TGTGCCAGCAGCTTTCAGGGGAGGGACACTGAAGCTTTCTTT.